The present T cell receptor (beta chain) was sequenced within a study of OX40 agonist ivuxolimab in advanced cancers. Study-wide points: More expanded clones were found, on average, in CD8+ than in CD4+ T cells.

Produced via immunoSEQ multiplex PCR; TCRdb's table is partial and in-frame only. The sample has around 11,000 clones, roughly 70% seen once. Trimming took off 5 bases at V and 2 bases at J, with 12 bases between the two ends. Germline-derived CDR1 and CDR2 are SGHNT and YENEEA. This CDR3 has 14 residues. A remark on this clone: Its antigen is unknown.

V gene TRBV11-3 combines with J gene TRBJ2-5; D gene unclear. This sample comprised CD4+ or CD8+ T cells sorted from blood, obtained in a trial of the OX40 agonist ivuxolimab. The TCR originated in an adult with an advanced solid tumor such as melanoma, head and neck, liver or kidney cancer. Written as DNA, the CDR3 is TGTGCCAGCAGCCCTAACGGGTTTCAAGAGACCCAGTACTTC. Translation: CASSPNGFQETQYF.